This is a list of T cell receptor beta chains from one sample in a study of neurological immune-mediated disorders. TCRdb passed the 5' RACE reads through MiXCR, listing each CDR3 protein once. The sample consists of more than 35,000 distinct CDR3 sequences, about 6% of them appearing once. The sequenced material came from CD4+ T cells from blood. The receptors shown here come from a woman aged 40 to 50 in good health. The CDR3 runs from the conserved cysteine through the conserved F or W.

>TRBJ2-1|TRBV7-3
CASSLQNSGRNEQFF
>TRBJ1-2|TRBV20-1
CSARQASNYGYTF
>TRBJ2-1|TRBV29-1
CSVSSGASSYNEQFF
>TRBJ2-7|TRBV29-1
CSGRQGAGEQYF
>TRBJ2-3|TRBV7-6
CASSPVAGGPTSTDTQYF
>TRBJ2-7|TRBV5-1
CASSLERPYEQYF
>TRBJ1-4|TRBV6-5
CASSKGGAAEKLFF
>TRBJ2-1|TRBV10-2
CASSGRLAEKYNEQFF
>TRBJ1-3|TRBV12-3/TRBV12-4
CASSDHIISGNTIYF
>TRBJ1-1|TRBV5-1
CASSLPGQGLEAFF
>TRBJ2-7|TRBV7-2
CASTLRADPNYSYEQYF
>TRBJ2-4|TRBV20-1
CSARALGDIQYF
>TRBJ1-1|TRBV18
CASSEGQNTEAFF
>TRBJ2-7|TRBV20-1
CSAAVGSKNEQYF
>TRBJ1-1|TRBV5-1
CASSLDTGARAFF
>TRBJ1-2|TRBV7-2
CASSLFWVNGYTF
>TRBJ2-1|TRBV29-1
CSVVVGVDEQFF
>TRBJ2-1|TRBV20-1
CSGHSGVDEQFF
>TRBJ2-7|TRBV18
CASSPFPGAHEQYF
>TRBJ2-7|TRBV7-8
CASSLALPLGRMMSSYEQYF
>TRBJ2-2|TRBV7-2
CASSVSVTGTIGELFF
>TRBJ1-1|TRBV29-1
CSVAGQYTEAFF
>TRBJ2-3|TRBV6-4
CASSFEATDTQYF
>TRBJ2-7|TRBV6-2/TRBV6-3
CASTHDGTSGSGSYEQYF
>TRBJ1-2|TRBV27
CASTRGEGTNGYTF
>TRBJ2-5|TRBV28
CASSLAVSGFQETKYF
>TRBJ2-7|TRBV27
CASRRDRGLTYEQYF
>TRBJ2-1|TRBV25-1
CASSEPGLGVHKGEQFF
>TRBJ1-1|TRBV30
CAWGPTISGAFF
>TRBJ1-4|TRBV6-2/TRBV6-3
CASRQITGADEKLFF
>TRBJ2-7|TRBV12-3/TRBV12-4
CASSSPGLAVEKQYF
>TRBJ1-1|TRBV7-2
CASSRRTDKSEAFF
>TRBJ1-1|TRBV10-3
CAITRGDTEAFF
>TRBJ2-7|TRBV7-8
CASSSRDKGLYEQYF
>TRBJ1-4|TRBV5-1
CASSLAQDRGEKLFF
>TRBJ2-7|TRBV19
CAVGDYEQYF
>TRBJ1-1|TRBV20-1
CSALRGISEAFF